The 29 T cell receptor beta chains in this list originate from one sample, sequenced in a study of monozygotic twins with inflammatory bowel disease (dated by TCRdb to about 2019). The library was made by 5' RACE. For sequencing, an Illumina HiSeq 2500 was employed. Reprocessed by TCRdb, the reads give a single entry per CDR3 protein sequence, without DNA. The record for this sample contains approximately 390,000 distinct CDR3 sequences. Jointly, the top ten make up around 2.5% of the sample. The sequenced sample consisted of blood. These receptors originate from a human donor with ulcerative colitis or Crohn's disease, or a healthy co-twin of an affected twin (not recorded which).

The rearrangement links TRBV6-5 to TRBJ2-3; TCRdb proposes TRBD2, but this gene call is untestable without DNA. The CDR3 is made up of 16 amino acids. Per the germline V gene, CDR1 is MNHEY and CDR2 is SVGAGI. CDR3: CASSYSNSGGTDTQYF.

The chain's CDR3 is CASSLEGRPTNTEAFF. The chain uses TRBV12-3 or TRBV12-4 and TRBJ1-1. The CDR3 length is 16 residues.

The chain has TRBV2 and TRBJ2-7; TCRdb gives TRBD1 as the D gene, but with no DNA this cannot be confirmed. The CDR3 contains 13 residues. Germline lookup yields CDR1 SNHLY and CDR2 FYNNEI. The CDR3 loop is CASSEQGGSEQYF.

The genes are TRBV18 and TRBJ2-6. This CDR3 spans 16 amino acids. The germline V gene has CDR1 KGHSH and CDR2 LQKENI. The CDR3 loop is CASSHPGSSGANVLTF.

The chain is built from TRBV7-9 and TRBJ2-5; with no DNA, the TCRdb D assignment of TRBD2 cannot be verified. The CDR3 has 16 amino acids. Germline V gene lookup returns CDR1 SEHNR and CDR2 FQNEAQ (reference sequence). CDR3 residues: CASSLLEGRKEETQYF. The whole variable domain, remainder taken from reference TRBV7-9 and TRBJ2-5, is DTGVSQNPRHKITKRGQNVTFRCDPISEHNRLYWYRQTLGQGPEFLTYFQNEAQLEKSRLLSDRFSAERPKGSFSTLEIQRTEQGDSAMYLCASSLLEGRKEETQYFGPGTRLLVL.

The chain links TRBV3-1 to TRBJ2-7; TCRdb calls TRBD2, which cannot be checked without DNA. Germline V gene lookup returns CDR1 LGHDT and CDR2 YNNKEL (reference sequence). This CDR3 is 14 amino acids long. This chain's CDR3 is CASSQGDIRYEQYF.

V and J are TRBV6-1 and TRBJ1-4; with no DNA, the TCRdb D assignment of TRBD1 cannot be verified. The CDR3 has 15 residues. CDR1 is MNHNS and CDR2 is SASEGT in the germline V gene. The CDR3 sequence is CASRTTGNPNEKLFF.

The genes are TRBV27 and TRBJ2-1; TCRdb indicates TRBD2, and absent DNA this call remains unverified. Per germline, CDR1 MNHEY and CDR2 SMNVEV (reference sequence). The CDR3 sequence is 13 residues long. CDR3 amino acids: CASQRRAGREQFF.

This chain links TRBV14 with TRBJ1-5; as DNA is missing, the TRBD1 call by TCRdb cannot be tested. The CDR3 has 14 residues. Germline V gives CDR1 SGHDN, CDR2 FVKESK. CDR3 region: CASSQAGGGQPQHF.

J is TRBJ1-1 and V is TRBV20-1; TCRdb calls TRBD1, which cannot be checked without DNA. Germline V gene lookup returns CDR1 DFQATT and CDR2 SNEGSKA (reference sequence). The CDR3 consists of 11 residues. CDR3: CSATQGFEAFF.

The genes are TRBV20-1 and TRBJ2-3; TCRdb gives TRBD2 as the D gene, but with no DNA this cannot be confirmed. This CDR3 spans 14 amino acids. Germline assignment: CDR1 DFQATT and CDR2 SNEGSKA (reference sequence). The CDR3 reads CSARLLAGTDTQYF.

The genes are TRBV7-2 and TRBJ2-7; TCRdb outputs TRBD1, but without DNA this stays unchecked. CDR1 and CDR2 from the germline V gene are SGHTA and FQGNSA. CDR3 length: 17 residues. The CDR3 loop is CASSLGEGGPSSYEQYF.

The V and J genes are TRBV2 and TRBJ2-3; TCRdb indicates TRBD1, and absent DNA this call remains unverified. The CDR3 length is 12 residues. In germline, CDR1 is SNHLY, CDR2 FYNNEI. The chain's CDR3 is CASSVQGALVNF.

This rearrangement joins TRBV4-2 to TRBJ2-4; TCRdb reports TRBD2, a call that lacks DNA to check it against. Germline values: CDR1 LGHNA, CDR2 YNFKEQ. This CDR3 has 17 residues. CDR3 sequence: CASSPTGTSAAKNIQYF.

CDR3 protein: CASSLGPVAGGTADTQYF. The chain combines TRBV11-1 with TRBJ2-3; the TCRdb D gene call, TRBD2, has no DNA to confirm it. CDR1 and CDR2 (germline): SGHAT, FQDESV (reference sequence). The CDR3 spans 18 residues.

The CDR3 sequence is CASSLREGGRQNEQFF. The chain uses TRBV19 and TRBJ2-1; with no DNA, the TCRdb D assignment of TRBD2 cannot be verified. The germline gives CDR1 LNHDA, CDR2 SQIVND (reference sequence). The CDR3 has 16 residues.

This chain joins TRBV7-9 and TRBJ1-4; absent DNA, TCRdb's TRBD1 call cannot be checked. The CDR3 consists of 15 residues. In germline, CDR1 is SEHNR, CDR2 FQNEAQ (reference sequence). The CDR3 is CASSQVGRGNEKLFF.

This chain joins TRBV5-1 and TRBJ1-4. The CDR3 runs 14 residues. Per the germline V gene, CDR1 is SGHRS and CDR2 is YFSETQ. The CDR3 spells CASREGATNEKLFF.

The chain employs TRBV6-2 or TRBV6-3 and TRBJ2-7. CDR1 and CDR2 (germline): MNHEY, SVGEGT. CDR3 size: 11 residues. CDR3 residues: CASSQYSEQYF.

The rearrangement links TRBV4-3 to TRBJ1-5. The CDR3 is 13 residues long. The germline gives CDR1 LGHNA, CDR2 YSLEER. The CDR3 spells CASSQGINQPQHF.

The rearrangement uses TRBV14 and TRBJ2-4. The CDR3 runs 12 residues. Germline V gives CDR1 SGHDN, CDR2 FVKESK. The CDR3 is CASSQAGNIQYF.

The chain has TRBV7-2 and TRBJ2-7. Germline CDR1 is SGHTA and CDR2 is FQGNSA. The CDR3 spans 13 residues. CDR3 sequence reads: CASSLDGSREQYF.

This sequence joins TRBV20-1 and TRBJ2-7; without DNA, the TCRdb call of TRBD1 cannot be checked. This CDR3 comprises 17 residues. Per the germline V gene, CDR1 is DFQATT and CDR2 is SNEGSKA (reference sequence). The CDR3 spells CSAKLGGAGALFYEQYF.

This chain uses TRBV20-1 with TRBJ2-1; the TCRdb D gene call, TRBD1, has no DNA to confirm it. Germline assignment: CDR1 DFQATT and CDR2 SNEGSKA (reference sequence). The CDR3 runs to 16 residues. The CDR3 sequence: CSARGKNPPSYNEQFF.

The J gene is TRBJ2-1, the V gene TRBV20-1; TCRdb selects TRBD2, and the lack of DNA leaves this call unchecked. Germline CDR1 DFQATT, CDR2 SNEGSKA (reference sequence). The CDR3 runs 14 residues. CDR3 amino acids: CSASRLAGSNEQFF.

The rearrangement links TRBV20-1 to TRBJ1-4. The CDR3 extends over 13 amino acids. Germline V lookup: CDR1 DFQATT, CDR2 SNEGSKA (reference sequence). CDR3 amino acids: CSAATATNEKLFF.

The genes are TRBV18 and TRBJ2-1; TCRdb's assignment of TRBD2 cannot be checked, as there is no DNA. This CDR3 is 12 amino acids long. Germline V gene lookup returns CDR1 KGHSH and CDR2 LQKENI. The CDR3 loop is CASSPQTTEQFF.

This chain connects TRBV7-9 to TRBJ2-1; lacking DNA, the TRBD2 call made by TCRdb goes unchecked. Per germline, CDR1 SEHNR and CDR2 FQNEAQ (reference sequence). This CDR3 has 14 amino acids. CDR3 region: CASHQRDNYNEQFF.

The J gene is TRBJ1-4, the V gene TRBV29-1; TCRdb's D call of TRBD1 is untestable without DNA. The germline CDR1 and CDR2 sequences are SQVTM and ANQGSEA. The CDR3 sequence is 14 residues long. Here the CDR3 reads CSVDSRGTNEKLFF.